In its sample, the clone carrying this T cell receptor beta chain was seen a few times. The antigen remains undetermined. A junction boundary mismatches the germline segment, possibly from a read error. The data were taken from a study of blood T cells in healthy people across ages. Study results and caveats: Roughly linear age-related decline in beta diversity appeared, significant by age about 40. TCR beta diversity tracked closely with naive T cell percentage.

CDR3 length: 15 amino acids. Combining a sample-barcoded 5' primer with a J-beta primer mix, a second PCR ran for 7 to 11 cycles. At least 3 million CDR3-containing paired-end reads were obtained per sample. TCRdb analysed the 5' RACE reads with MiXCR anew, one entry per CDR3 protein. Among 1.4 million or so distinct CDR3 sequences listed, 40% to 45% were seen once. Individuals who donated were healthy Caucasians from Russia aged about 6 to 90. Sequenced sample: blood. The chain uses TRBV12-3 or TRBV12-4 and TRBJ2-5; D possibly corresponds to TRBD1 (5 bases). The source is a woman under 30 in good health. The CDR3 DNA reads TGTGCCAGCAGCTTAGGGGTAGTTAACCAAGAGACCCAGTACTTC. This translates into CASSLGVVNQETQYF.